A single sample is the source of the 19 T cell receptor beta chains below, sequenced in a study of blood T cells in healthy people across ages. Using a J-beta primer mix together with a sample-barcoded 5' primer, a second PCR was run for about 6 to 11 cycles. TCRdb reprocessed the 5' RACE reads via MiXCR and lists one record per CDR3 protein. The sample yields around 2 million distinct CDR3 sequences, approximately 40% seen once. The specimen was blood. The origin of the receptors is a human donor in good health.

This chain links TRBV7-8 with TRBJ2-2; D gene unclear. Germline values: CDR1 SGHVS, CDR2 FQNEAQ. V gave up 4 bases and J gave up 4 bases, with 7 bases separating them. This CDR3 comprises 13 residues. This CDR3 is CASSSGFTGELFF. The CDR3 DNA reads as TGTGCCAGCAGCTCCGGATTCACCGGGGAGCTGTTTTTT.

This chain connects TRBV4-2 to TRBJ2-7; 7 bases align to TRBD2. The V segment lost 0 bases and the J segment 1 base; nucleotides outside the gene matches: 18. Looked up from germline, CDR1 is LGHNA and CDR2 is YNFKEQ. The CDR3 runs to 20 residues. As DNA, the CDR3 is TGTGCCAGCAGCCAAGATCTTGCCGGGGGGATTGGTGGCAGATCCTACGAGCAGTACTTC. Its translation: CASSQDLAGGIGGRSYEQYF.

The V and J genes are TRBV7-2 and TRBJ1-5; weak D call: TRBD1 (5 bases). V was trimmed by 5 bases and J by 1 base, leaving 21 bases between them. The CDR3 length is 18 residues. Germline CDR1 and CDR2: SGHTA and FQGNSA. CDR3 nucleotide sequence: TGTGCCAGCAGCCCCATTGCGGGGGAAGTGTCGAGCAATCAGCCCCAGCATTTT. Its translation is CASSPIAGEVSSNQPQHF.

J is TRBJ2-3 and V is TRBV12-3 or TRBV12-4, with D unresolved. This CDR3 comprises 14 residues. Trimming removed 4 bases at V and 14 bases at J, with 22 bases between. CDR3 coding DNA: TGTGCCAGCAGTTCCCCCCACAGAGATGAAAAACTGTATTTT. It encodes CASSSPHRDEKLYF.

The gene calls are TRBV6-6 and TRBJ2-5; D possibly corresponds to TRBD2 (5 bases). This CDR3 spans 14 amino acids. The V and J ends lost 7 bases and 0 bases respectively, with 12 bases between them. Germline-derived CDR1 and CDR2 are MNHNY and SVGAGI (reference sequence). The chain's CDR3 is CASMDSANQETQYF. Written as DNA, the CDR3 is TGTGCCAGCATGGATAGCGCAAACCAAGAGACCCAGTACTTC.

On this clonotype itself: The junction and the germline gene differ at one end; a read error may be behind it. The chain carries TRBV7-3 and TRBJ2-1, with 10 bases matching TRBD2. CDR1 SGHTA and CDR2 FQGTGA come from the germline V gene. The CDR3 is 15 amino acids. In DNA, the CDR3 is TGTGCCAGCAGCCCCCTAGCGGGGGACTACAATAAGCAGTTCTTC. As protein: CASSPLAGDYNKQFF.

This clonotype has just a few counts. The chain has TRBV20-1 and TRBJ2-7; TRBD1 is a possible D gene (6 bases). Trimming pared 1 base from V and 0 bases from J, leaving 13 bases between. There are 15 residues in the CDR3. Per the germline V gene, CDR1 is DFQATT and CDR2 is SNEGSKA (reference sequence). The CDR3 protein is CSARVPPGHSYEQYF. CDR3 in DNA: TGCAGTGCTAGAGTGCCCCCGGGACACTCCTACGAGCAGTACTTC.

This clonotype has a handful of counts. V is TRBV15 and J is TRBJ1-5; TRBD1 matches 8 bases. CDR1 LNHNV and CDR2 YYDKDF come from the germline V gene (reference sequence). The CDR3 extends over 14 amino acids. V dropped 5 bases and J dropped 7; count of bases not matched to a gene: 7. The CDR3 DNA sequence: TGTGCCACCAGCCAGGACAGGGATGGCCAGCCCCAGCATTTT. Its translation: CATSQDRDGQPQHF.

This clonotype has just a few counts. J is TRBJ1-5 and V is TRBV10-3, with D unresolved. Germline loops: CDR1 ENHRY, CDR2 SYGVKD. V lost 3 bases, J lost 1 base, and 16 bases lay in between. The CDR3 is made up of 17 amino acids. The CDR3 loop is CAISERKLADSNQPQHF. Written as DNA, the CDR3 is TGTGCCATCAGTGAAAGAAAATTGGCCGACAGCAATCAGCCCCAGCATTTT.

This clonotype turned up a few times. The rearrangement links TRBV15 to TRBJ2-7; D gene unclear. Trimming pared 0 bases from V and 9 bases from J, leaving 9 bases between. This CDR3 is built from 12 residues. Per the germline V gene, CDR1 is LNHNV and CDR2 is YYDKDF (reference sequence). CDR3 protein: CATSRDNLGQYF. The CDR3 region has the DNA TGTGCCACCAGCAGAGATAACCTCGGGCAGTACTTC.

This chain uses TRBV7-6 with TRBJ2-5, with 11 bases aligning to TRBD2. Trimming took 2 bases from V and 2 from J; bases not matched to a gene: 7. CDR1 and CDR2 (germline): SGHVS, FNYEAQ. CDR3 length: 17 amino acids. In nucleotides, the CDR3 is TGTGCCAGCAGCTTATGGCTAGCGGGGGGTCTACAAGAGACCCAGTACTTC. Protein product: CASSLWLAGGLQETQYF.

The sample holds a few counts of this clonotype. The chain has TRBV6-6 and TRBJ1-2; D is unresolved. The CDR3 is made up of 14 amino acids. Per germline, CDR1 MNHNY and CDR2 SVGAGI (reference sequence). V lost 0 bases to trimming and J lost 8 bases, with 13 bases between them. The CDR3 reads CASSYSAALEGYTF. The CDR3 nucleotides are TGTGCCAGCAGTTACTCCGCAGCCTTGGAGGGCTACACCTTC.

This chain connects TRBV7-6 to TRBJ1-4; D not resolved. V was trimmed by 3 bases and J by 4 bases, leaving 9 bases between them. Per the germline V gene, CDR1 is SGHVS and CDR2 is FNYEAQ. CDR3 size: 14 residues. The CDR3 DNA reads TGTGCCAGCAGCTTGTTTGGCCATAATGAAAAACTGTTTTTT. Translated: CASSLFGHNEKLFF.

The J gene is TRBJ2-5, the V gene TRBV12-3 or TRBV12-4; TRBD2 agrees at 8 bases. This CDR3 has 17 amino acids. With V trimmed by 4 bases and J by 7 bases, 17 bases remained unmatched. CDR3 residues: CASSSIGSGGVSGTQYF. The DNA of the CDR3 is TGTGCCAGCAGTTCGATAGGAAGCGGGGGTGTGTCGGGGACCCAGTACTTC.

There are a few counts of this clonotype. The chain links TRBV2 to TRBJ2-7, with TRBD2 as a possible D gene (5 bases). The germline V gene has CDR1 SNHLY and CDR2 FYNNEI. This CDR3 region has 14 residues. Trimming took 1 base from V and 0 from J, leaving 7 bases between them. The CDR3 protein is CASSEGEPSYEQYF. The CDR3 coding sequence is TGTGCCAGCAGTGAAGGGGAGCCCTCCTACGAGCAGTACTTC.

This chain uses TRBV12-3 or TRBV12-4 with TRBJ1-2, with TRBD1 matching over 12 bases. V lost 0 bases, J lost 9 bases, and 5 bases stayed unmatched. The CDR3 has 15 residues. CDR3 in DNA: TGTGCCAGCAGTTTAGCTGGGACAGGGGGCAAGCGCTACACCTTC. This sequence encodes CASSLAGTGGKRYTF.

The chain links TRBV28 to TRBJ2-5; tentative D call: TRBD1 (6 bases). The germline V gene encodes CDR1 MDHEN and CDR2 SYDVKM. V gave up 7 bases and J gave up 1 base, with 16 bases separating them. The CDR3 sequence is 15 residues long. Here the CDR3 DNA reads TGTGCCAGCACCACAACCGGGACACCCCAAGAGACCCAGTACTTC. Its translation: CASTTTGTPQETQYF.

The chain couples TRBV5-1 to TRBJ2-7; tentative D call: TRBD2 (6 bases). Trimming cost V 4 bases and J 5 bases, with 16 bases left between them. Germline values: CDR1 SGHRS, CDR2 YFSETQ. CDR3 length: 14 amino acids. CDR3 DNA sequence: TGCGCCAGCAGCCCCGGGTGGGGGGACGACGAGCAGTACTTC. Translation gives CASSPGWGDDEQYF.

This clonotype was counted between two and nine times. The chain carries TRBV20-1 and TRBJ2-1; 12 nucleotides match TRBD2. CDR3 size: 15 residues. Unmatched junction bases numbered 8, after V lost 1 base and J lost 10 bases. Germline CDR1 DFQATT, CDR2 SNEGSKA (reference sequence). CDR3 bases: TGCAGTGCTAGAGCGTGGACTAGCGGGGTCCGGGAGCAGTTCTTC. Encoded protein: CSARAWTSGVREQFF.